This T cell receptor (beta chain) was documented in a study of CD8 T cells in ankylosing spondylitis. Study results and limitations: There was a TCR beta motif, made of several highly homologous variants, that appeared characteristic of ankylosing spondylitis blood. From matched ankylosing spondylitis synovial fluid, disease-linked clones were reportedly recovered at significantly enriched levels.

Of note for this clonotype: Antigen specificity is unknown.

It was by quantitative 5'-RACE with molecular barcodes that TCR beta libraries were made. TCRdb called the 5' RACE reads again in MiXCR, with one record for every CDR3 protein. The data show approximately 440,000 distinct CDR3 sequences, about a sixth seen once. The ends were cut back, 6 bases at V and 0 bases at J, with 10 bases in the middle. The CDR3 has 14 residues. Germline values: CDR1 MNHEY, CDR2 SVGEGT. This clonotype was sampled from a male donor with ankylosing spondylitis. V gene TRBV6-2 or TRBV6-3 combines with J gene TRBJ2-3; perhaps TRBD1 as D (5 bases). The source material was blood, either unsorted or a sorted T cell fraction (not recorded which). CDR3 protein: CASSNRQSTDTQYF. The CDR3 DNA is TGTGCCAGCAGCAACAGACAGAGCACAGATACGCAGTATTTT.